The subject of this entry is one T cell receptor beta chain. V was pared by 6 bases and J by 1 base, with 6 bases between. The CDR3 runs 11 residues. Germline V lookup: CDR1 DFQATT, CDR2 SNEGSKA (reference sequence). The sample is drawn from a study of blood T cell repertoires in COVID-19. Study-level background: The United States, Italy and Spain were the sources of the acute and convalescent COVID-19 samples. PBMCs, B-cell-depleted T cells, or T cells were the source of the cDNA or gDNA that made up the material.

As handled by the study authors: Estimation of nucleated cell counts relied on the amplification of reference gene primers. TCRdb keeps only in-frame clones here, not all; method: immunoSEQ multiplex PCR. The V and J calls and the clone size are those of that table, but D and trimming were determined from the DNA. The sample includes 140,000 or so clones, 70% to 80% seen only once; the top ten take roughly 17%. V and J are TRBV20-1 and TRBJ1-2; unclear D gene. This receptor was obtained from a man between 45 and 60 years old with acute or convalescent COVID-19. Sequenced material: peripheral blood. Here the CDR3 reads CSAQVNYGYTF. The CDR3 bases are TGCAGTGCCCAGGTTAACTATGGCTACACCTTC.